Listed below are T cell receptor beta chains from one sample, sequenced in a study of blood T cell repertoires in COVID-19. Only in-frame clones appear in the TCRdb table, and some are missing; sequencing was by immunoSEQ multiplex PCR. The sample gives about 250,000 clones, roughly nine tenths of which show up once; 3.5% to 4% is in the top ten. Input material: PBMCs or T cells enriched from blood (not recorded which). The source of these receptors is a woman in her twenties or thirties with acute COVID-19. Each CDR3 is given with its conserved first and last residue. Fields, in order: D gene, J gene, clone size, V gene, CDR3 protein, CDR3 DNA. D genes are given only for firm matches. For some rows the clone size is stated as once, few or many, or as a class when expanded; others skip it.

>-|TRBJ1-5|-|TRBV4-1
CASSQDTLQAGGRNQPQHF
TGCGCCAGCAGCCAAGATACCCTACAAGCGGGGGGGAGAAATCAGCCCCAGCATTTT
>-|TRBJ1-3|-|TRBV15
CATSRAQPSSGNTIYF
TGTGCCACCAGCAGAGCACAGCCCTCATCTGGAAACACCATATATTTT
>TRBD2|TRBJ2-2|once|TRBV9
CASSPPLAGNTGELFF
TGTGCCAGCAGCCCACCACTAGCGGGGAACACCGGGGAGCTGTTTTTT
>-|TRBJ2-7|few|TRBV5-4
CASSSGTGLFVF
TGTGCCAGCAGCTCCGGGACTGGGCTGTTTGTCTTC
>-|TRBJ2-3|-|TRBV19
CASSIEGPFTDTQYF
TGTGCCAGTAGTATAGAGGGGCCTTTCACAGATACGCAGTATTTT
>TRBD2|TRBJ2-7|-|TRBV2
CASSLGLAGGPAAYEQYF
TGTGCCAGCAGTCTAGGACTAGCGGGGGGGCCAGCGGCCTACGAGCAGTACTTC
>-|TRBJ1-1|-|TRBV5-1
CASSLQKNTEAFF
TGCGCCAGCAGCTTGCAGAAAAACACTGAAGCTTTCTTT
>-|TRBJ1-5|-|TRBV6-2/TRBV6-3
CASSYSGGYSNQPQHF
TGTGCCAGCAGTTACTCGGGGGGATATAGCAATCAGCCCCAGCATTTT
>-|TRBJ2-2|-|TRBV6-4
CASRASNTGELFF
TGTGCCAGCAGAGCTTCGAACACCGGGGAGCTGTTTTTT
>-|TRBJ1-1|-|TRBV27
CASSFGHSNTEAFF
TGTGCCAGCAGTTTTGGACACTCGAACACTGAAGCTTTCTTT
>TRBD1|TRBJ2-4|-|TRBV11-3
CASGRRDRGFQAKNIQYF
TGTGCCAGCGGTAGAAGGGACAGGGGCTTTCAAGCCAAAAACATTCAGTACTTC
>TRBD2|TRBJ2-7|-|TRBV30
CAWRRTSGGSSSYEQYF
TGTGCCTGGAGACGGACTAGCGGGGGGTCTAGCTCCTACGAGCAGTACTTC
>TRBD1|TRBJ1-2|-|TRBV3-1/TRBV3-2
CASSPGQDYGYTF
TGTGCCAGCAGCCCGGGACAGGACTATGGCTACACCTTC
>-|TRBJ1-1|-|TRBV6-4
CASSIQGRTEAFF
TGTGCCAGCAGTATCCAGGGAAGGACTGAAGCTTTCTTT
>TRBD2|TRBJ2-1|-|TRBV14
CASSPLGGYNEQFF
TGTGCCAGCAGCCCCCTCGGGGGGTACAATGAGCAGTTCTTC
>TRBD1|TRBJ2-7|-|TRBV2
CASSLRDRQYEQYF
TGTGCCAGCAGTCTCCGGGACAGGCAATACGAGCAGTACTTC
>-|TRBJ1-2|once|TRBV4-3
CASSPRVPNYGYTF
TGCGCCAGCAGTCCCCGGGTACCGAACTATGGCTACACCTTC
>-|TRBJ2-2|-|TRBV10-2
CASSDPDSLRAGELFF
-
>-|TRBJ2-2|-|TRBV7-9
CASSFSAGELFF
TGTGCCAGCAGCTTCTCCGCCGGGGAGCTGTTTTTT
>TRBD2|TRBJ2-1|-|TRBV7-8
CASSLVSGRVNEQFF
TGTGCCAGCAGCTTAGTGTCGGGGAGGGTCAATGAGCAGTTCTTC
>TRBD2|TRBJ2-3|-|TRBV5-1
CASSDGLAEDTDTQYF
TGCGCCAGCAGCGACGGACTAGCGGAGGACACAGATACGCAGTATTTT
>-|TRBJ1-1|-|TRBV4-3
CASSLGRDMNTEAFF
TGCGCCAGCAGCCTAGGTAGGGACATGAACACTGAAGCTTTCTTT
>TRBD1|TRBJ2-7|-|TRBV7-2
CASSQDRGKIYEQYF
TGTGCCAGCAGCCAGGACAGGGGTAAGATCTACGAGCAGTACTTC
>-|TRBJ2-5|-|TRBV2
CASRTVPGETQYF
TGTGCCAGCCGGACAGTTCCCGGGGAGACCCAGTACTTC
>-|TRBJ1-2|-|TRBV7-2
CASSHGQRYNYGYTF
TGTGCCAGCAGCCATGGACAGAGGTACAACTATGGCTACACCTTC
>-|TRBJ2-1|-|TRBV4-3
CASSQEGGGYEQFF
TGCGCCAGCAGCCAAGAAGGTGGCGGGTATGAGCAGTTCTTC
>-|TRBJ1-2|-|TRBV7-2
CASSLVRGLQVGYTF
TGTGCCAGCAGCTTAGTTCGGGGACTACAGGTCGGCTACACCTTC
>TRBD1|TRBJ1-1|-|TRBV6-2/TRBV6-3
CASSQDRGQSEAFF
TGTGCCAGCAGCCAGGACAGGGGGCAAAGTGAAGCTTTCTTT
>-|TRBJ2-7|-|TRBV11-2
CASSPSPPYEQYF
TGTGCCAGCAGCCCCTCCCCTCCCTACGAGCAGTACTTC
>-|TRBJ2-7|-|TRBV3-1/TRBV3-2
CASSQTSDEQYF
TGTGCCAGCAGCCAAACGTCGGACGAGCAGTACTTC
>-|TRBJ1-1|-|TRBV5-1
CASSLEAGLSTEAFF
TGCGCCAGCAGCTTGGAGGCAGGGTTGAGCACTGAAGCTTTCTTT
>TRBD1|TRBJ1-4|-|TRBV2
CASKGTGEEKLFF
TGTGCCAGCAAGGGGACAGGGGAGGAAAAACTGTTTTTT
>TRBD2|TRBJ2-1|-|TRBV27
CASCLSGGAYNEQFF
TGTGCCAGCTGCCTCAGCGGGGGGGCCTACAATGAGCAGTTCTTC
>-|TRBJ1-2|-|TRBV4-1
CASSQPRDTYGYTF
TGCGCCAGCAGCCAACCCCGGGACACCTATGGCTACACCTTC
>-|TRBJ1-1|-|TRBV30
CAWSVAGDTEAFF
TGTGCCTGGAGTGTAGCAGGGGATACTGAAGCTTTCTTT
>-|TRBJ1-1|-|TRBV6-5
CASSYSSVNTEAFF
TGTGCCAGCAGTTACTCATCAGTGAACACTGAAGCTTTCTTT
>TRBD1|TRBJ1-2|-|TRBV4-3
CASSQDSGGINYGYTF
TGCGCCAGCAGCCAAGATTCAGGGGGCATTAACTATGGCTACACCTTC
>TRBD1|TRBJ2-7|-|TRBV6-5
CASRDRSYEQYF
TGTGCCAGCCGGGACAGGAGTTACGAGCAGTACTTC
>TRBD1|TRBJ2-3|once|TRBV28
CASSPGGVGTDTQYF
TGTGCCAGCAGTCCAGGGGGTGTGGGCACAGATACGCAGTATTTT
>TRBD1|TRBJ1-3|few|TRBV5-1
CASSLNSGGGNTIYF
TGCGCCAGCAGCTTGAATTCAGGGGGCGGAAACACCATATATTTT
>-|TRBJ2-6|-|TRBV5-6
CASTTGGGPQASGANVLTF
TGTGCCAGCACCACAGGCGGGGGCCCCCAGGCTTCTGGGGCCAACGTCCTGACTTTC
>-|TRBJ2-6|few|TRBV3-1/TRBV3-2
CASSQEDSQSGANVLTF
TGTGCCAGCAGCCAAGAGGACAGTCAGTCTGGGGCCAACGTCCTGACTTTC
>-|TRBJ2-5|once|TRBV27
CASSLLGGARETQYF
TGTGCCAGCAGTTTATTAGGCGGGGCGAGGGAGACCCAGTACTTC
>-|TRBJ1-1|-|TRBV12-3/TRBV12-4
CASSSRAGTEAFF
TGTGCCAGCAGTTCCAGGGCTGGCACTGAAGCTTTCTTT
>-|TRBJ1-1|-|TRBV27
CASSSRVETEAFF
TGTGCCAGCAGTTCGAGGGTAGAGACTGAAGCTTTCTTT
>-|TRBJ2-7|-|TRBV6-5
CASRQVSYEQYF
TGTGCCAGTAGACAGGTCTCCTACGAGCAGTACTTC
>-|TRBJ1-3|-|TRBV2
CASSESVGNTIYF
TGTGCCAGCAGTGAATCGGTGGGAAACACCATATATTTT
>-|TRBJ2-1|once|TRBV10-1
CASSAGLAEQFF
TGCGCCAGCAGTGCAGGGTTGGCTGAGCAGTTCTTC
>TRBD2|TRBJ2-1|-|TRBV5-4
CASSSSGSSYNEQFF
TGTGCCAGCAGCTCTAGCGGGTCCTCCTACAATGAGCAGTTCTTC
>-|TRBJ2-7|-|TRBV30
CAWRGGTVGSYEQYF
TGTGCCTGGAGGGGCGGGACAGTGGGCTCCTACGAGCAGTACTTC